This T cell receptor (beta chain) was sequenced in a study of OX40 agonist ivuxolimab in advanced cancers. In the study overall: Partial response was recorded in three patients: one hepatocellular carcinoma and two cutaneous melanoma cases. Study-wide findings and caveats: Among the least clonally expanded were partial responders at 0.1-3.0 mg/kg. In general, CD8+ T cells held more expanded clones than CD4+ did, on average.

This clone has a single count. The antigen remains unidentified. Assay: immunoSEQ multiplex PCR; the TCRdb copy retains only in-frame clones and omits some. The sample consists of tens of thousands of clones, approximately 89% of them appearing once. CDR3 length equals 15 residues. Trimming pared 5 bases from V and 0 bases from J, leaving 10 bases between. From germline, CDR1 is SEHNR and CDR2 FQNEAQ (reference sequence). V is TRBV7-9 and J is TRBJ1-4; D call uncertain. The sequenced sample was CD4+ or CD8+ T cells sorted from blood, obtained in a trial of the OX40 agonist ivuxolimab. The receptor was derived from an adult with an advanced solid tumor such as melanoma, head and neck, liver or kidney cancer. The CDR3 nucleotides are TGTGCCAGCAGCCCCTTATTATCAACTAATGAAAAACTGTTTTTT. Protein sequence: CASSPLLSTNEKLFF.